This T cell receptor beta chain was found in a study of cytomegalovirus exposure and HLA in healthy donors (dated by TCRdb to 2017 to 2019). At the level of the whole study: In an earlier analysis of approximately 500 of the donors, less than 350 Gb of sequence data and 90 million to 130 million unique TCR beta sequences from 180 million or so T cells were reported. Roughly 300 gigabases of sequencing data and roughly 81 million unique TCR sequences made up an early release that covered around 640 HLA-typed donors. Of the roughly 400 genotyped donors, 81% fell in the genetic ancestry cluster associated with self-reported Caucasian donors. The study aimed to test whether signatures of past pathogen exposure could be identified by cataloging public T cell receptors. The study used immunosequencing to profile the T cell repertoires of hundreds of subjects and linked those repertoires to cytomegalovirus serostatus. Along with the 666-subject first cohort, a separate validation cohort of approximately 110 different subjects was used. To predict cytomegalovirus infection status, the study combined high-throughput TCR immunosequencing, statistical association of individual TCRs with disease status, and machine learning. A later analysis re-analyzed previously published TCR beta repertoires from roughly 690 donors and added high-resolution HLA genotyping to study TCR occurrence patterns. Rather than using new phenotypic data, the later analysis identified candidate immune exposures from TCR beta sequences and from how often those sequences occurred across donors. To decide whether each TCR beta V gene segment behaved as functional or pseudogenic, an earlier analysis of 587 of the donors relied on high-throughput TCR beta sequencing. Donor age, sex, ethnicity and CMV serostatus were compiled together with the repertoire data. Genome-wide SNP genotypes for about three fifths of the 666 donors were used in a later genetic analysis, which treated that subset as a discovery cohort. Every discovery cohort repertoire had been produced on one sequencing platform. Class I and class II HLA loci were covered by the typing at four-digit resolution. The number of donors typed differed by locus, with about 620-630 for A, B, C, DRB1 and DQB1, around 520 for DQA1, some 570 for DPA1, and approximately 470 for DPB1. Several DR-DQ haplotypes were handled as single units for association and clustering, since linkage in the cohort was strong. Among over 350 genotyped donors of the cohort, an average of about 240,000 unique TCR beta nucleotide sequences were sequenced per donor, roughly a sixth of them non-productive. The research as a whole found: In a later analysis, TCR association rates were found to vary across HLA loci, with the most associated TCRs seen for DRB1 alleles and the fewest for HLA-C alleles. Across donors, most TCR sequences were observed very rarely, whereas some public TCRs were present in many individuals. In vitro tests confirmed that a few of the cytomegalovirus-associated TCR beta chains recognize cytomegalovirus antigens. In both the original and validation cohorts, the classifier was reported to diagnose cytomegalovirus status with high specificity and sensitivity. A later genetic analysis reported fewer N-insertions in productive TCRs among donors in an Asian-associated ancestry cluster than the roughly 640-donor mean. The only immune exposure information available for the cohort was CMV serostatus. A later analysis found that most CMV-associated TCR beta chains appeared HLA-restricted, with HLA associations seemingly driven largely by CMV exposure. A total of 150 or so TCR beta chains were listed by the study as associated with cytomegalovirus. Because HLA typing was missing for some donors at each locus, association tests included only the typed subset. A later analysis associated approximately 17,000 TCR beta sequences with specific HLA alleles at a false discovery rate of 0.05. It was suggested by the authors that the approach could potentially be generalized to other disease states and immunological phenotypes. A later analysis found that HLA-associated TCR beta chains were more clonally expanded and had lower generation probabilities than equally common non-associated chains. A cluster of highly shared sequence variants was judged likely to be a technical artifact of the sequencing pipeline. A further reported finding was that TCR beta sequences accurately predicted the HLA-A and HLA-B alleles for most subjects in the first cohort. In a later analysis, several top co-occurrence clusters were reported to appear linked to parvovirus B19, influenza, CMV and Epstein-Barr virus. Presence/absence analyses assumed roughly uniform sequencing depth across donors, an assumption that may not hold. The cohort was sequenced for TCR beta chains only, and without alpha or paired-chain data the features that could be detected were limited. Correlated functional status among segregating V segments might reflect linkage disequilibrium, but an unknown experimental factor could not be ruled out. Strong co-occurrence of HLA alleles, especially DR and DQ, made assigning TCR associations to individual alleles difficult. Because counts were too low, 15 or so rarely observed V segments, including chromosome 9 orphons, were excluded from the earlier analysis of some 540 of the donors. An association between a missense DCLRE1C variant and V-gene and J-gene trimming of TCR beta chains was found in a later genetic analysis and replicated in an independent cohort. In an earlier analysis of a few hundred of the donors, most TCR beta V segments were observed in productive rearrangements about 87% or about 30% of the time, broadly matching IMGT annotations.

The cohort consisted of fewer than 700 healthy bone marrow donors. Cohort members were all nominally healthy when sampled, although unrecorded immune exposures were likely present. The donor was CMV seropositive and belonged to the group of 250 to 300 seropositive cohort members. A peripheral blood sample was provided by each donor, and peripheral blood mononuclear cells were used for TCR beta sequencing. The Qiagen DNeasy Blood Extraction Kit was used to extract genomic DNA from the blood cell samples. Details on this clone: The clone's antigen remains unknown. Per-base quality was not reported, and no clone a single base away is much larger than it.

Library prep was done by the immunoSEQ multiplex PCR assay. The multiplex PCR relied on a mix of 60 forward primers for TCR Vbeta segments and 13 reverse primers for TCR Jbeta segments. A multiplex PCR assay on genomic DNA amplified the CDR3 region of rearranged TCR beta genes. Amplified TCR beta libraries were sequenced as 87-base-pair reads on the Illumina HiSeq System. Per the source publication's procedure: Across the 500 to 750 repertoires, a later analysis counted roughly 77 million unique TCR beta chains, 9 million to 14 million of which were shared by at least two donors. Raw reads were error-corrected and collapsed into unique sequences with a nearest-neighbor algorithm that merged closely related sequences to remove PCR and sequencing errors. Alignment of CDR3 sequences to IMGT reference sequences was used to assign V, D and J gene segments. Each retained sequence needed at least a six-nucleotide match to both a V gene segment and a J gene segment. A rearrangement was called productive if the CDR3 had no stop codons and remained in frame with V and J, and every other rearrangement was called non-productive. CDR3 was defined by IMGT convention, running from the second conserved V-encoded cysteine to the conserved J-encoded phenylalanine. In an earlier analysis of 500 to 650 of the donors, sequences lacking an unambiguous match to a single V gene segment were excluded. In an earlier analysis of a few hundred of the donors, V segments were called functional above 56.7% productive rearrangements and were called segregating when the between-donor standard deviation exceeded 5%. To diagnose cytomegalovirus status from the catalog of TCR beta chain sequences, a statistical classification framework was built. In a later analysis, TCR nucleotide sequences were compared against IMGT/GENE-DB human TR gene sequences so that V and J genes could be assigned. Using the TCRdist pipeline, a later analysis assigned CDR3 sequences along with most-parsimonious VDJ recombination scenarios. In a later analysis, each TCR beta chain was defined by its CDR3 amino acid sequence together with its V-gene family, and reads lacking a unique V-gene family were excluded. A later analysis removed 500 to 600 highly shared, low-generation-probability nucleotide sequences to deal with suspected cross-contamination and a sequencing artifact. In a later analysis, a clonal expansion index was calculated for each public chain from normalized within-repertoire ranks of inferred template counts. A later analysis computed generation probabilities with a VDJ recombination model fitted to out-of-frame rearrangements, and checked the results against IGoR. A later analysis scored TCR-TCR, TCR-HLA and TCR-CMV co-occurrence with hypergeometric tests, applying a repertoire-size bias correction to TCR pairs. False discovery rates were estimated in a later analysis by permuting HLA or CMV assignments 20 times. In a later analysis, co-occurring TCRs were grouped using DBSCAN, with TCRdist sequence similarity added in when clustering inside HLA-allele-positive subsets. Co-occurrence clustering excluded repertoires with fewer than 30,000 or more than 120,000 public chains, plus five with anomalous nucleotide sharing. Not all clones reach the TCRdb copy of this immuneACCESS table, which keeps in-frame sequences only. Checked studies attribute under half of the gap to unresolved V genes and leave the rest unexplained. V, J and clone size were drawn from that table, and D and trimming were deduced from the DNA. A total of approximately 120,000 clones appear in this sample, 76% of them only once. Roughly 8% of the sample is taken by the ten largest.

The sample taken for sequencing was PBMCs. The source of this sequence is a woman aged 45-65 years in good health and CMV-seropositive.

The CDR3 in this case is CASSYSGVGYTF. The nucleotide sequence reads as follows: TGTGCCAGCAGTTACTCAGGGGTTGGCTACACCTTC. The chain couples TRBV6-5 to TRBJ1-2; tentative D gene TRBD1, with 5 bases matching. In the germline V gene, CDR1 corresponds to MNHEY and CDR2 to SVGAGI. The CDR3 runs 12 residues from the cysteine to the phenylalanine. Just the 36-base CDR3 DNA is kept, in frame starting at base 1. V is clipped by 0 bases and J by 7 bases, and the sequence between their germline boundaries is 6 bases long.